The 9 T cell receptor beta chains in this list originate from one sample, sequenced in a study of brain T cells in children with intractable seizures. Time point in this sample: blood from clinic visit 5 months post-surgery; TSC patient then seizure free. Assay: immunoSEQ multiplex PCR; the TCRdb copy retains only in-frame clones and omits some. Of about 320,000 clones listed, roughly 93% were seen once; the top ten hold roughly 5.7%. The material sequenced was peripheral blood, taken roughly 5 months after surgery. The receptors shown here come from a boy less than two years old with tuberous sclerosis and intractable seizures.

This chain's CDR3 is CASSLGTGGNEQYF. DNA for the CDR3: TGTGCCAGCAGCTTAGGTACAGGGGGCAACGAGCAGTACTTC. V usage is TRBV7-9 and J usage is TRBJ2-7; 9 nucleotides match TRBD1. Germline CDR1 and CDR2: SEHNR and FQNEAQ (reference sequence). This CDR3 is 14 amino acids long. V was clipped by 1 base and J by 5 bases; unmatched bases: 3.

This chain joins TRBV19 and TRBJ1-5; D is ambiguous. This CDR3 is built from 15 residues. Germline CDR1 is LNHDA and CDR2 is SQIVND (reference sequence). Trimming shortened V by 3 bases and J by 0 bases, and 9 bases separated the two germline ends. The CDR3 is CASSISAYSNQPQHF. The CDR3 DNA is TGTGCCAGTAGTATTAGTGCTTATAGCAATCAGCCCCAGCATTTT.

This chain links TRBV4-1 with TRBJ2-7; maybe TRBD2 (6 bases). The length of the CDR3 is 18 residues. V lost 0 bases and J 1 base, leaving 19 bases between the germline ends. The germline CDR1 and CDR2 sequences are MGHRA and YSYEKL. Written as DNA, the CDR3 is TGCGCCAGCAGCCAAGAGATTAAGCGGTGGGACTTTTCCTACGAGCAGTACTTC. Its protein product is CASSQEIKRWDFSYEQYF.

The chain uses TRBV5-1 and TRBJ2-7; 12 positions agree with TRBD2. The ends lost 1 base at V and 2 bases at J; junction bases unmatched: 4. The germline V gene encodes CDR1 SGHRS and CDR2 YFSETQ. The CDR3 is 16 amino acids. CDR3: CASSLTSGRSTYEQYF. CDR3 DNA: TGCGCCAGCAGCTTGACTAGCGGGAGGTCGACCTACGAGCAGTACTTC. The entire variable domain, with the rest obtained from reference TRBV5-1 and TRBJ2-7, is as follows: KAGVTQTPRYLIKTRGQQVTLSCSPISGHRSVSWYQQTPGQGLQFLFEYFSETQRNKGNFPGRFSGRQFSNSRSEMNVSTLELGDSALYLCASSLTSGRSTYEQYFGPGTRLTVT.

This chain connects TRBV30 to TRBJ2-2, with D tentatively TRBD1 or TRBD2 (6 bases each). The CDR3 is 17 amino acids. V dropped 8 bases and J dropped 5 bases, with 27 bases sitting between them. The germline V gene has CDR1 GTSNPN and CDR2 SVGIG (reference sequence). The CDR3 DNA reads TGTGCCGTCTCCCGTGGGTGGGGGGCGTCGGATACCGGGGAGCTGTTTTTT. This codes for CAVSRGWGASDTGELFF.

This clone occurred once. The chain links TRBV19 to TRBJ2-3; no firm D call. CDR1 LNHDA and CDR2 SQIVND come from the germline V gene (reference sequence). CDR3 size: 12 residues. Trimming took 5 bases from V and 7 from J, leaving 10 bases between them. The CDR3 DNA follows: TGTGCCAGTAGTGCACAAACATATACGCAGTATTTT. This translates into CASSAQTYTQYF. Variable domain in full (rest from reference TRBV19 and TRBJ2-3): DGGITQSPKYLFRKEGQNVTLSCEQNLNHDAMYWYRQDPGQGLRLIYYSQIVNDFQKGDIAEGYSVSREKKESFPLTVTSAQKNPTAFYLCASSAQTYTQYFGPGTRLTVL.

CDR3 DNA: TGCAGTGCTAGTTTACGACAGGGGAATCAGCCCCAGCATTTT. Residues: CSASLRQGNQPQHF. This chain links TRBV20-1 with TRBJ1-5; TRBD1 agrees at 8 bases. V trimming: 3 bases; J trimming: 4 bases; junction bases outside the gene matches: 5. Germline V gives CDR1 DFQATT, CDR2 SNEGSKA (reference sequence). This CDR3 comprises 14 residues.

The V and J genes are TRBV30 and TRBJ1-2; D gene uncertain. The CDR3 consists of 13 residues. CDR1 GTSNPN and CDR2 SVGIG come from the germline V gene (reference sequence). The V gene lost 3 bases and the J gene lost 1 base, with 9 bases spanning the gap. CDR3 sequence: CAWSGGLNYGYTF. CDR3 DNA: TGTGCCTGGAGCGGAGGGCTTAACTATGGCTACACCTTC.

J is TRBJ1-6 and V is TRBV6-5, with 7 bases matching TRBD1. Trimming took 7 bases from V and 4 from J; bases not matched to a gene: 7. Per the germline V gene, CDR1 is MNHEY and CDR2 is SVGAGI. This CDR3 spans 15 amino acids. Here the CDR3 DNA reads TGTGCCAGCACATCCGGGACAGTTTATAATTCACCCCTCCACTTT. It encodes CASTSGTVYNSPLHF.